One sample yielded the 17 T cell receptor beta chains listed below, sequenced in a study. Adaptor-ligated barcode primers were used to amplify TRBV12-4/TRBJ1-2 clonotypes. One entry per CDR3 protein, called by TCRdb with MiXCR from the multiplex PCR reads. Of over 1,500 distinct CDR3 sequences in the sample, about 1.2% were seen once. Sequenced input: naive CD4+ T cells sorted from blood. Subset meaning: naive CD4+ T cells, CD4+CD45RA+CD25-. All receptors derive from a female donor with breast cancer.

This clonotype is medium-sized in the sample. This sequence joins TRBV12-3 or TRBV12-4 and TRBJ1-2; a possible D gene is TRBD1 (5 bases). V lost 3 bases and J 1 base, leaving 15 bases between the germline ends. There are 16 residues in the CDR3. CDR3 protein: CASSLARAFRNYGYTF. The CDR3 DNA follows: TGTGCCAGCAGTTTGGCCAGGGCCTTTCGTAACTATGGCTACACCTTC.

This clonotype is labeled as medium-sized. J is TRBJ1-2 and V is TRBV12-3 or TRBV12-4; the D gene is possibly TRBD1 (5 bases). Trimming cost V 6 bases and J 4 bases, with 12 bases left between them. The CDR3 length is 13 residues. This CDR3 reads CASSPDRVYGYTF. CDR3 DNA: TGTGCCAGCAGCCCAGACAGAGTCTATGGCTACACCTTC.

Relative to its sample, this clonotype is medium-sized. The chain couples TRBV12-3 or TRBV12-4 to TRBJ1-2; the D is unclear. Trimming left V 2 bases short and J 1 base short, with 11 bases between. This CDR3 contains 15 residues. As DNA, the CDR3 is TGTGCCAGCAGTTTATGGAGTAGATATAACTATGGCTACACCTTC. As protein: CASSLWSRYNYGYTF.

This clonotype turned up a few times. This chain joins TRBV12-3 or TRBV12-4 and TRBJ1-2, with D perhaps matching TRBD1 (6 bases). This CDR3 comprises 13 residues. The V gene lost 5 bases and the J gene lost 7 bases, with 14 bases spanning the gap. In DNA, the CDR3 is TGTGCCAGCAGTCTAAGGGACATAGCTGGCTACACCTTC. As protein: CASSLRDIAGYTF.

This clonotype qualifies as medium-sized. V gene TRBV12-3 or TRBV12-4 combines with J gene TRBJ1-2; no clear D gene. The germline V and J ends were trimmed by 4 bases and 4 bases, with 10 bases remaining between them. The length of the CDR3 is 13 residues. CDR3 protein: CASSSFEGYGYTF. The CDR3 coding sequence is TGTGCCAGCAGTTCGTTCGAGGGCTATGGCTACACCTTC.

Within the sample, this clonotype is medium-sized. CDR3 region: CASSQGTGYGYTF. DNA for the CDR3: TGTGCCAGCAGTCAAGGGACAGGGTATGGCTACACCTTC. This chain joins TRBV12-3 or TRBV12-4 and TRBJ1-2; 9 bases are a match to TRBD1. This CDR3 is 13 amino acids long. V lost 5 bases and J lost 5; bases outside the gene matches: 3.

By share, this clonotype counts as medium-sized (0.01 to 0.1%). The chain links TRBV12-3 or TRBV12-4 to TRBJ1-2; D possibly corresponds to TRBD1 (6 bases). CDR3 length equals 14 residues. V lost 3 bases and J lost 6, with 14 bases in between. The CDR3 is CASSFGQSQNGYTF. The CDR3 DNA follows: TGTGCCAGCAGTTTCGGACAGTCGCAGAATGGCTACACCTTC.

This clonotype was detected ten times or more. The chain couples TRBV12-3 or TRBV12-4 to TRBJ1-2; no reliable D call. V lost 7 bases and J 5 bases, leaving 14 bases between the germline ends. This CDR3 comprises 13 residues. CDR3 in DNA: TGTGCCAGCACCCTATCCGGCAGTTATGGCTACACCTTC. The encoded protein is CASTLSGSYGYTF.

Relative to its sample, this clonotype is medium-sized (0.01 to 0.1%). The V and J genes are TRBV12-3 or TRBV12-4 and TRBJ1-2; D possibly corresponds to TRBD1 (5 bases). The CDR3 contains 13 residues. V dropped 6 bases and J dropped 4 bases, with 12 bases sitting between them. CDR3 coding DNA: TGTGCCAGCAGCCAGGGTTATGTCTATGGCTACACCTTC. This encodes CASSQGYVYGYTF.

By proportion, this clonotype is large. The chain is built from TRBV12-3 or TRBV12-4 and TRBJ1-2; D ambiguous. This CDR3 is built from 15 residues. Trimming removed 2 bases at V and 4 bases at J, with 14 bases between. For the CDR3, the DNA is TGTGCCAGCAGTTTACGTGCAGGCGTCAGCTATGGCTACACCTTC. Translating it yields CASSLRAGVSYGYTF.

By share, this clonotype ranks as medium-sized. The CDR3 is CASSPLRAAGYTF. CDR3 coding DNA: TGTGCCAGCAGTCCACTCCGGGCGGCGGGCTACACCTTC. This chain connects TRBV12-3 or TRBV12-4 to TRBJ1-2; no clear D gene. The length of the CDR3 is 13 residues. Trimming pared 5 bases from V and 8 bases from J, leaving 15 bases between.

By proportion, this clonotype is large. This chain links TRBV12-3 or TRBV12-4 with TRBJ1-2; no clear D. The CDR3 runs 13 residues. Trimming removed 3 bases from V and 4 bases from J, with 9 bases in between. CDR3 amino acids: CASSFGSTYGYTF. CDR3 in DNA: TGTGCCAGCAGTTTTGGAAGCACCTATGGCTACACCTTC.

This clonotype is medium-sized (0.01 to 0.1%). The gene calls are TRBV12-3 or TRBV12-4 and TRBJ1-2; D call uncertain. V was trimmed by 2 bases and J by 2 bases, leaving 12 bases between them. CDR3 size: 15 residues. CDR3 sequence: CASSLNNIPNYGYTF. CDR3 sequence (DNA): TGTGCCAGCAGTTTAAATAACATCCCGAACTATGGCTACACCTTC.

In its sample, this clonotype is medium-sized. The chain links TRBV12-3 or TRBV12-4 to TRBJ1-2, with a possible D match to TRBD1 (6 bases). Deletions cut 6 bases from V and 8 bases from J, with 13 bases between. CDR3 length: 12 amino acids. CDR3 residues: CASSRGTSGYTF. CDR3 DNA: TGTGCCAGCAGCCGCGGGACATCCGGCTACACCTTC.

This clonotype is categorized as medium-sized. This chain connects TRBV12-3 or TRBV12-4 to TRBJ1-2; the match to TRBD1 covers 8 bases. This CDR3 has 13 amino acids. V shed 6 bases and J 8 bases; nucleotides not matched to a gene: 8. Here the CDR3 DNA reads TGTGCCAGCAGCCGCGGACAGGGTAACGGCTACACCTTC. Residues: CASSRGQGNGYTF.

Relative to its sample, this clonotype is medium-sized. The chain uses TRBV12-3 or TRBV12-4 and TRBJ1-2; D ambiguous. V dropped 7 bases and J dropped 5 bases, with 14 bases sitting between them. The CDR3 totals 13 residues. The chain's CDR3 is CASTRRQEYGYTF. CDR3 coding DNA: TGTGCCAGCACCCGACGGCAGGAGTATGGCTACACCTTC.

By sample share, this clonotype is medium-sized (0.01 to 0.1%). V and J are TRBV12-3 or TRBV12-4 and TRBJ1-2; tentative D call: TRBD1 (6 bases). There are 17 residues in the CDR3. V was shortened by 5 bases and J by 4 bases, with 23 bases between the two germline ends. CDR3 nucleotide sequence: TGTGCCAGCAGTGCTGCATTGGGGACACCCTCTACCTATGGCTACACCTTC. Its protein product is CASSAALGTPSTYGYTF.